This entry is about one T cell receptor beta chain. Clones were read by immunoSEQ multiplex PCR, and TCRdb kept only the in-frame ones, dropping some. This sample yields approximately 300,000 clones, of which around nine tenths are seen a single time; around 5.9% belongs to the top ten. The data originate from a study of blood T cell repertoires in COVID-19. Study-level information: Spain, Italy and the United States supplied samples that represented acute and convalescent COVID-19. Sources were T cells, B-cell-depleted T cells, or PBMCs; the material itself was cDNA or gDNA.

Those who participated ranged in age from about 18 to 95 years and resided in about two dozen US areas. CDR1 and CDR2 (germline): SGHVS, FNYEAQ. CDR3 length equals 14 residues. Trimming shortened V by 4 bases and J by 11 bases, and 20 bases separated the two germline ends. The TCR was taken from a woman aged 30 to 39 who had recovered from COVID-19. The rearrangement joins TRBV7-6 to TRBJ1-2, with D perhaps matching TRBD1 (6 bases). The material sequenced was PBMCs or T cells enriched from blood (not recorded which). This CDR3 reads CASSSRTEPMGYTF. The CDR3 DNA follows: TGTGCCAGCAGCTCGCGGACAGAGCCTATGGGGTACACCTTC.